This passage covers 18 T cell receptor beta chains from one sample sequenced in a study of shared clonotypes between healthy human individuals. Assay: immunoSEQ multiplex PCR; the TCRdb copy retains only in-frame clones and omits some. Of approximately 1.5 million clones in the sample, approximately 98.5% are singletons; the top ten hold 0.36%. Sequencing was carried out using naive CD4+ T cells sorted from blood. Sample subset: CD45RA+ positively selected. These receptors all stem from a young man in good health.

The genes are TRBV15 and TRBJ1-1; D unresolved. Trimming removed 1 base from V and 1 base from J, with 10 bases in between. Germline CDR1 and CDR2: LNHNV and YYDKDF (reference sequence). The CDR3 spans 15 residues. For the CDR3, the DNA is TGTGCCACCAGCAGAGTGCGCACAGCGAACACTGAAGCTTTCTTT. Translation: CATSRVRTANTEAFF.

V usage is TRBV6-4 and J usage is TRBJ2-1, with 9 bases lining up with TRBD1. The J segment lost 5 bases and the V segment lost 3 bases, leaving 2 bases of the junction unmatched. CDR3 length: 14 amino acids. The germline gives CDR1 MRHNA, CDR2 SNTAGT. This CDR3 is CASSEQGAHNEQFF. Here the CDR3 DNA reads TGTGCCAGCAGTGAACAGGGGGCCCACAATGAGCAGTTCTTC.

Regarding this clone: Other DNA sequences from this sample encode an identical CDR3 as well. The chain couples TRBV11-3 to TRBJ2-7, with D possibly being TRBD1 (6 bases). Trimming removed 5 bases from V and 1 base from J, with 9 bases in between. Per germline, CDR1 SGHNT and CDR2 YENEEA. The CDR3 runs to 13 residues. CDR3 nucleotide sequence: TGTGCCAGCAGCCTTGGACAGTCCTACGAGCAGTACTTC. Its translation: CASSLGQSYEQYF.

This clone was seen a single time. The chain couples TRBV10-3 to TRBJ1-1, with 8 bases identical to TRBD1. Germline V gives CDR1 ENHRY, CDR2 SYGVKD. With 2 bases clipped from V and 1 base from J, the junction kept 3 bases outside the gene matches. CDR3 length: 15 residues. CDR3 sequence (DNA): TGTGCCATCAGTGAGCGGACAGGGCGGAACACTGAAGCTTTCTTT. This sequence encodes CAISERTGRNTEAFF.

The rearrangement links TRBV28 to TRBJ1-2; tentative D call: TRBD1 (5 bases). The germline V gene has CDR1 MDHEN and CDR2 SYDVKM. Trimming removed 2 bases from V and 8 bases from J, with 15 bases in between. The CDR3 extends over 14 amino acids. Here the CDR3 DNA reads TGTGCCAGCAGTTTAGGGAGCCAGGGAAAAGGCTACACCTTC. Protein: CASSLGSQGKGYTF.

This chain uses TRBV9 with TRBJ2-1, with unresolved D. CDR1 and CDR2 (germline): SGDLS, YYNGEE. The V gene lost 3 bases and the J gene lost 6 bases, with 13 bases spanning the gap. The CDR3 covers 14 residues. The CDR3 bases are TGTGCCAGCAGCGCCCTCGACCAGAGCAATGAGCAGTTCTTC. This sequence encodes CASSALDQSNEQFF.

This clone has only one observation. The chain joins TRBV5-6 to TRBJ2-1, with a possible D match to TRBD1 (6 bases). The length of the CDR3 is 14 residues. Between the trimmed V and J ends, which lost 0 bases and 9 bases, there was a span of 13 bases. Germline V gene lookup returns CDR1 SGHDT and CDR2 YYEEEE. The CDR3 is CASSLGQGLGEQFF. CDR3 bases: TGTGCCAGCAGCTTGGGGCAGGGGCTCGGTGAGCAGTTCTTC. Together with reference TRBV5-6 and TRBJ2-1, the CDR3 gives the full variable domain: DAGVTQSPTHLIKTRGQQVTLRCSPKSGHDTVSWYQQALGQGPQFIFQYYEEEERQRGNFPDRFSGHQFPNYSSELNVNALLLGDSALYLCASSLGQGLGEQFFGPGTRLTVL.

The chain couples TRBV11-3 to TRBJ2-3, with TRBD1 as a possible D gene (8 bases). Trimming removed 5 bases at V and 2 bases at J, with 17 bases between. This CDR3 contains 16 residues. Germline V gene sequence: CDR1 SGHNT, CDR2 YENEEA. The CDR3 region has the DNA TGTGCCAGCAGCCCAGGGGGCGGGAGCCTCACAGATACGCAGTATTTT. This encodes CASSPGGGSLTDTQYF.

V usage is TRBV2 and J usage is TRBJ2-7; D may correspond to TRBD1 or TRBD2 (5 bases each). Trimming left V 5 bases short and J 7 bases short, with 18 bases between. Germline CDR1 SNHLY, CDR2 FYNNEI. The CDR3 runs to 14 residues. The chain's CDR3 is CASSRDLPTGEQYF. DNA for the CDR3: TGTGCCAGCAGTCGGGACCTCCCAACGGGGGAGCAGTACTTC.

CDR3 sequence reads: CASSLFRGRGEMRGYTF. The DNA for the CDR3 is TGTGCCAGCAGTTTATTTCGAGGGAGGGGCGAGATGCGTGGCTACACCTTC. The chain links TRBV28 to TRBJ1-2, with D perhaps TRBD1 (5 bases). The CDR3 is made up of 17 amino acids. In germline, CDR1 is MDHEN, CDR2 SYDVKM. V was pared by 1 base and J by 7 bases, with 22 bases between.

This clone was detected only once. V is TRBV4-2 and J is TRBJ1-5; D is unclear. CDR1 and CDR2 (germline): LGHNA, YNFKEQ. V lost 1 base and J lost 6, with 13 bases in between. The CDR3 consists of 15 residues. CDR3 sequence reads: CASSQGVGLTQPQHF. The CDR3 nucleotides are TGTGCCAGCAGCCAAGGGGTGGGTTTGACTCAGCCCCAGCATTTT.

This rearrangement joins TRBV9 to TRBJ2-5; 14 bases align to TRBD2. The trim removed 3 bases at V and 3 bases at J, leaving 4 bases unmatched. Germline CDR1 reads SGDLS; CDR2 reads YYNGEE. This CDR3 comprises 16 residues. CDR3 coding DNA: TGTGCCAGCAGCGAGAGACTAGCGGGAGGGAAAGAGACCCAGTACTTC. It yields the protein CASSERLAGGKETQYF.

This chain uses TRBV9 with TRBJ2-1, with TRBD1 identical over 7 bases. CDR3 length equals 14 residues. Germline V lookup: CDR1 SGDLS, CDR2 YYNGEE. With V trimmed by 3 bases and J by 5 bases, 5 bases remained unmatched. Here the CDR3 reads CASSGRDRDNEQFF. As DNA, the CDR3 is TGTGCCAGCAGCGGCCGGGACAGAGACAATGAGCAGTTCTTC. Combining the CDR3 with reference TRBV9 and TRBJ2-1 gives the whole variable domain DSGVTQTPKHLITATGQRVTLRCSPRSGDLSVYWYQQSLDQGLQFLIQYYNGEERAKGNILERFSAQQFPDLHSELNLSSLELGDSALYFCASSGRDRDNEQFFGPGTRLTVL.

The chain uses TRBV5-4 and TRBJ2-7, with unresolved D. The germline V gene encodes CDR1 SGHNT and CDR2 YYREEE (reference sequence). There are 16 residues in the CDR3. Trimming shortened V by 4 bases and J by 5 bases, and 22 bases separated the two germline ends. CDR3 sequence: CASSAGWAALGNEQYF. The CDR3 nucleotides are TGTGCCAGCAGCGCAGGCTGGGCGGCTCTCGGTAACGAGCAGTACTTC. The variable domain in full, completed from reference TRBV5-4 and TRBJ2-7, reads ETGVTQSPTHLIKTRGQQVTLRCSSQSGHNTVSWYQQALGQGPQFIFQYYREEENGRGNFPPRFSGLQFPNYSSELNVNALELDDSALYLCASSAGWAALGNEQYFGPGTRLTVT.

V is TRBV10-3 and J is TRBJ2-7; D gene uncertain. CDR3 size: 15 residues. Trimming took off 0 bases at V and 2 bases at J, with 11 bases between the two ends. Germline V gene sequence: CDR1 ENHRY, CDR2 SYGVKD. The CDR3 DNA reads as TGTGCCATCAGTGAGTCGTTCGGAGTCACCTACGAGCAGTACTTC. It translates to CAISESFGVTYEQYF.

The chain is built from TRBV6-1 and TRBJ1-1, with a tentative D call TRBD1 (6 bases). The germline gives CDR1 MNHNS, CDR2 SASEGT. The CDR3 length is 14 residues. V was pared by 10 bases and J by 0 bases, with 15 bases between. CDR3 in DNA: TGTGCCACCGATGCGACAGGTATGAACACTGAAGCTTTCTTT. Amino acid sequence: CATDATGMNTEAFF.

This chain links TRBV7-8 with TRBJ2-1; 10 nucleotides align to TRBD2. The CDR3 runs 17 residues. Per germline, CDR1 SGHVS and CDR2 FQNEAQ. With V trimmed by 1 base and J by 6 bases, 9 bases remained unmatched. The CDR3, as DNA: TGTGCCAGCAGCTTAGGGTCCAGCGGGAGGGTTGGCAATGAGCAGTTCTTC. This sequence encodes CASSLGSSGRVGNEQFF.

The chain has TRBV28 and TRBJ2-7; D is unclear. The CDR3 spans 13 residues. Trimming left V 6 bases short and J 2 bases short, with 11 bases between. Germline loops: CDR1 MDHEN, CDR2 SYDVKM. The CDR3 spells CASRANGAYEQYF. In nucleotides, the CDR3 is TGTGCCAGCAGGGCAAACGGCGCCTACGAGCAGTACTTC.